Presented here are 20 T cell receptor beta chains from one specimen sequenced in a study of T cells in Graves' hyperthyroidism and ophthalmopathy. There were TCR beta CDR3 regions amplified from RNA transcripts. RT-PCR in the first round (using the HTBI primer set) targeted the TCR CDR3. MiXCR was run by TCRdb on the multiplex PCR reads, yielding one entry per CDR3 protein. Of over 500,000 distinct CDR3 sequences listed, around 13% were seen once; the top ten hold approximately 15%. The sample consisted of blood. The source is a woman aged 35 to 49 with Graves' hyperthyroidism.

This clonotype was counted ten times or more. V is TRBV20-1 and J is TRBJ2-5, with D perhaps matching TRBD2 (5 bases). Germline CDR1 DFQATT, CDR2 SNEGSKA (reference sequence). Deletions cut 8 bases from V and 1 base from J, with 8 bases between. The CDR3 runs 11 residues. The CDR3 protein is CSTGFQETQYF. The CDR3 region has the DNA TGCAGTACGGGGTTCCAAGAGACCCAGTACTTC.

This clonotype was counted at least ten times. The chain recombines TRBV3-1 with TRBJ2-1; perhaps TRBD2 as D (6 bases). There are 14 residues in the CDR3. The V gene lost 0 bases and the J gene lost 10 bases, with 13 bases spanning the gap. Germline CDR1 LGHDT, CDR2 YNNKEL (reference sequence). CDR3 sequence (DNA): TGTGCCAGCAGCCAAGACCCGACTAGTCGGGAGCAGTTCTTC. Amino acids: CASSQDPTSREQFF.

This clonotype showed up just a few times. V gene TRBV20-1 combines with J gene TRBJ1-3; D is undetermined. Trimming shortened V by 0 bases and J by 0 bases, and 6 bases separated the two germline ends. Germline V CDR1 and CDR2: DFQATT, SNEGSKA (reference sequence). The CDR3 runs to 14 residues. CDR3 loop: CSARDGSSGNTIYF. The CDR3 bases are TGCAGTGCTAGAGACGGCAGCTCTGGAAACACCATATATTTT.

This clonotype was counted many times. The chain has TRBV11-3 and TRBJ1-1, with TRBD1 matching 7 bases. V lost 5 bases, J lost 4 bases, and 10 bases stayed unmatched. CDR3 size: 15 residues. The germline V gene encodes CDR1 SGHNT and CDR2 YENEEA. In nucleotides, the CDR3 is TGTGCCAGCAGCCTCAGACAGGGTCTCGGCACTGAAGCTTTCTTT. Protein product: CASSLRQGLGTEAFF.

This clonotype has at least ten counts. The V and J genes are TRBV20-1 and TRBJ2-1; tentative D call: TRBD2 (6 bases). Germline CDR1 and CDR2: DFQATT and SNEGSKA (reference sequence). The CDR3 spans 16 residues. V shed 1 base and J shed 0 bases, with 13 bases lying between them. CDR3 sequence: CSARVLALGSYNEQFF. The CDR3 DNA is TGCAGTGCTAGAGTACTAGCACTAGGCTCCTACAATGAGCAGTTCTTC.

There are many counts of this clonotype. Sequence at one end of the junction differs from germline and may be a read error. The chain combines TRBV7-2 with TRBJ2-1; 11 nucleotides line up with TRBD1. The germline CDR1 and CDR2 sequences are SGHTA and FQGNSA. The CDR3 totals 14 residues. DNA for the CDR3: TGTGCCAGCAGCTGGGACAGGGGGAACAAAGAGCAGTTCTTC. This codes for CASSWDRGNKEQFF.

V and J are TRBV7-9 and TRBJ2-1, with a tentative D call TRBD2 (6 bases). Between the trimmed V and J ends, which lost 5 bases and 2 bases, there was a span of 10 bases. The CDR3 consists of 14 residues. The V gene's germline CDR1 is SEHNR and CDR2 FQNEAQ (reference sequence). DNA for the CDR3: TGTGCCAGCAGCCTTAGCGGAGCCTACAATGAGCAGTTCTTC. It codes for CASSLSGAYNEQFF.

This clonotype was detected ten times or more. V and J are TRBV10-3 and TRBJ1-4, with 11 bases identical to TRBD1. CDR3 length equals 14 residues. CDR1 and CDR2 from the germline V gene are ENHRY and SYGVKD. Germline trimming cut 6 bases from V and 11 bases from J; bases unmatched to any gene: 8. The CDR3 region is CAISRSGQGEKLFF. Here the CDR3 DNA reads TGTGCCATCAGCCGGTCGGGACAGGGGGAGAAACTGTTTTTT.

This clonotype was recorded a few times. The gene calls are TRBV20-1 and TRBJ1-1; D possibly corresponds to TRBD1 (5 bases). Trimming left V 6 bases short and J 0 bases short, with 14 bases between. CDR1 is DFQATT, CDR2 SNEGSKA, per germline (reference sequence). This CDR3 has 14 residues. DNA of the CDR3: TGCAGTGCCACACACCAGGGAATGAACACTGAAGCTTTCTTT. It yields the protein CSATHQGMNTEAFF.

Only a few counts were recorded for this clonotype. The chain carries TRBV7-9 and TRBJ2-7; D call uncertain. The germline V gene has CDR1 SEHNR and CDR2 FQNEAQ (reference sequence). Trimming took 0 bases from V and 5 from J, leaving 8 bases between them. CDR3 size: 13 residues. The CDR3 DNA reads as TGTGCCAGCAGCTTAGCGGCGGCGGACGAGCAGTACTTC. It codes for CASSLAAADEQYF.

This clonotype was detected ten times or more. V gene TRBV28 combines with J gene TRBJ1-1, with D maybe TRBD1 (6 bases). In germline, CDR1 is MDHEN, CDR2 SYDVKM. The V end was cut by 6 bases, the J end by 5 bases, with 13 bases between. The CDR3 totals 13 residues. The CDR3: CASRSTGRTEAFF. In nucleotides, the CDR3 is TGTGCCAGCAGAAGTACAGGGCGGACTGAAGCTTTCTTT. Looking up the rest from reference TRBV28 and TRBJ1-1 gives the full variable domain: DVKVTQSSRYLVKRTGEKVFLECVQDMDHENMFWYRQDPGLGLRLIYFSYDVKMKEKGDIPEGYSVSREKKERFSLILESASTNQTSMYLCASRSTGRTEAFFGQGTRLTVV.

Only a few counts were recorded for this clonotype. The chain has TRBV20-1 and TRBJ1-2, with 10 bases fitting TRBD1. With V trimmed by 6 bases and J by 3 bases, 10 bases remained unmatched. CDR1 is DFQATT, CDR2 SNEGSKA, per germline (reference sequence). The CDR3 consists of 15 residues. CDR3 in amino acids: CSASDAGTGDYGYTF. The CDR3 DNA reads TGCAGTGCCTCCGACGCGGGGACAGGGGACTATGGCTACACCTTC.

This clonotype was picked up many times. The genes are TRBV29-1 and TRBJ2-7; D may match TRBD1 or TRBD2 (5 bases each). Germline CDR1 reads SQVTM; CDR2 reads ANQGSEA. The V end was cut by 5 bases, the J end by 5 bases, with 16 bases between. The CDR3 covers 13 residues. The CDR3 spells CSVRTGPENEQYF. CDR3 DNA: TGCAGCGTTCGAACGGGACCGGAAAACGAGCAGTACTTC.

This clonotype was observed at least ten times. The chain has TRBV7-9 and TRBJ1-4; D unresolved. This CDR3 is built from 13 residues. Per germline, CDR1 SEHNR and CDR2 FQNEAQ (reference sequence). Trimming pared 3 bases from V and 6 bases from J, leaving 8 bases between. The CDR3 loop is CASSFSWDEKLFF. The CDR3 region has the DNA TGTGCCAGCAGCTTTTCATGGGATGAAAAACTGTTTTTT.

This clonotype came up many times. The CDR3 nucleotides read TGCAGTGCTAGCCGTCTCCAGGGCGAAGGCAATCAGCCCCAGCATTTT. As protein: CSASRLQGEGNQPQHF. This sequence joins TRBV20-1 and TRBJ1-5; D is possibly TRBD1 (5 bases). V was trimmed by 3 bases and J by 2 bases, leaving 17 bases between them. Germline CDR1 is DFQATT and CDR2 is SNEGSKA (reference sequence). The CDR3 sequence is 16 residues long.

The chain has TRBV12-3 or TRBV12-4 and TRBJ2-1; the D gene is possibly TRBD2 (7 bases). The V end was cut by 6 bases, the J end by 6 bases, with 24 bases between. This CDR3 spans 17 amino acids. DNA for the CDR3: TGTGCCAGCAGCCGAGCGACAGGACTAGAATCGTCCAATGAGCAGTTCTTC. Its protein is CASSRATGLESSNEQFF.

This clonotype was recorded a few times. CDR3 coding DNA: TGTGCCACCAGTGATTATACAGTCTCTGGGGCCAACGTCCTGACTTTC. This encodes CATSDYTVSGANVLTF. The genes are TRBV24-1 and TRBJ2-6; no definite D call. Germline loops: CDR1 KGHDR, CDR2 SFDVKD. CDR3 length: 16 residues. V lost 2 bases and J 0 bases, leaving 7 bases between the germline ends.

The V call is TRBV12-3 or TRBV12-4, the J call TRBJ2-1; no clear D gene. Trimming shortened V by 7 bases and J by 4 bases, and 14 bases separated the two germline ends. The CDR3 runs 14 residues. The DNA of the CDR3 is TGTGCCAGCATCATGGGTGGGGTATACAATGAGCAGTTCTTC. Translating gives CASIMGGVYNEQFF.

A remark on this clonotype: An end of the junction differs from the germline gene, which may be a read error. The chain combines TRBV20-1 with TRBJ2-5; D remains unclear. The CDR3 contains 11 residues. Germline-derived CDR1 and CDR2 are DFQATT and SNEGSKA (reference sequence). The CDR3 sequence: CSARLDETQHF. The CDR3, as DNA: TGCAGTGCTCGTCTCGACGAGACCCAGCACTTC.

At least ten counts were recorded for this clonotype. The gene calls are TRBV2 and TRBJ2-5, with D possibly matching TRBD2 (5 bases). The germline V gene has CDR1 SNHLY and CDR2 FYNNEI. The CDR3 is 14 amino acids. The germline V and J ends were trimmed by 4 bases and 2 bases, with 11 bases remaining between them. CDR3 DNA sequence: TGTGCCAGCAGTGGAATCGGGGATCAAGAGACCCAGTACTTC. Translated, it gives CASSGIGDQETQYF.